A selection of T cell receptor beta chains follows, all from one sample in a study of radiation and T cells in renal cell carcinoma. The data were produced by immunoSEQ multiplex PCR, yet TCRdb's version contains in-frame clones alone and is incomplete. This sample yields some 120,000 clones, of which approximately 90% are seen a single time; over 4.5% belongs to the top ten. The sequencing used blood, collected from a patient whose treatment included radiotherapy and nephrectomy. The receptors derive from a woman in her 70s with renal cell carcinoma. Both conserved end residues are part of each CDR3. A D gene is named only where the DNA matches it firmly. Rows may omit the clone size; those that give it use once, few, many or a size class.

TRBV9,15,TRBJ1-1,NA,TRBD1,TGTGCCAGCAGCTCCAGGGACAGCATGAACACTGAAGCTTTCTTT,CASSSRDSMNTEAFF
TRBV5-4,14,TRBJ1-2,NA,NA,TGTGCCAGCAGCTTGGTCCAGCAGGACTATGGCTACACCTTC,CASSLVQQDYGYTF
TRBV30,11,TRBJ1-4,NA,NA,TGTGCCTGGAGCCGGAATGAAAAACTGTTTTTT,CAWSRNEKLFF
TRBV15,14,TRBJ2-7,once,NA,TGTGCCACCAGTGGGGGAAGTCTGGCGTTGGAGCAGTACTTC,CATSGGSLALEQYF
TRBV5-4,13,TRBJ1-2,NA,NA,TGTGCCAGCAGCTTGGTGGGCGCGAGTGGCTACACCTTC,CASSLVGASGYTF
TRBV9,16,TRBJ2-3,NA,NA,TGTGCCAGCAGTAAAACAGGGTTAACTAGCACAGATACGCAGTATTTT,CASSKTGLTSTDTQYF
TRBV30,12,TRBJ2-5,NA,TRBD2,TGTGCCTGGAGCCTCGGGAGGGAGACCCAGTACTTC,CAWSLGRETQYF
TRBV15,15,TRBJ1-5,NA,NA,TGTGCCACCAGCGGCTACAGGGCTGGCGCTCAGCCCCAGCATTTT,CATSGYRAGAQPQHF
TRBV27,15,TRBJ2-5,NA,TRBD2,TGTGCCAGCAGACCGACACGGGGGGGCGGGGAGACCCAGTACTTC,CASRPTRGGGETQYF
TRBV9,15,TRBJ2-3,NA,TRBD2,TGTGCCAGCAGCGTTGGACTAGCGGACGAAGATACGCAGTATTTT,CASSVGLADEDTQYF
TRBV10-3,15,TRBJ1-1,NA,TRBD1,TGTGCCATCATGAAGACAGGGGGGTTAAACACTGAAGCTTTCTTT,CAIMKTGGLNTEAFF
TRBV5-4,14,TRBJ2-5,NA,NA,TGTGCCAGCAGCTTGGCGGGGGTGGCAGAGACCCAGTACTTC,CASSLAGVAETQYF
TRBV5-1,12,TRBJ2-5,NA,NA,TGCGCCAGCAGCTTGGTTGGGGAGACCCAGTACTTC,CASSLVGETQYF
TRBV2,14,TRBJ1-5,NA,TRBD1,TGTGCCAGCAGCGGACAGGGGAGTAATCAGCCCCAGCATTTT,CASSGQGSNQPQHF
TRBV6-1,15,TRBJ2-5,once,TRBD1,TGTGCCAGCAGTGATAGGGGGACAGGGGGTCAGACCCAGTACTTC,CASSDRGTGGQTQYF
TRBV5-6,17,TRBJ1-1,NA,TRBD1,TGTGCCAGCAGTACAGCCGGGACAGGGTTCATGAACACTGAAGCTTTCTTT,CASSTAGTGFMNTEAFF
TRBV5-1,13,TRBJ1-1,NA,NA,TGCGCCAGCGGGCTTATCTCGGACACTGAAGCTTTCTTT,CASGLISDTEAFF
TRBV28,18,TRBJ1-6,once,TRBD1,TGTGCCAGCAGAACCGGGACAGGATTCTCTCGGAATAATTCACCCCTCCACTTT,CASRTGTGFSRNNSPLHF
TRBV5-1,14,TRBJ2-5,NA,TRBD2,TGCGCCAGCAGCTTGGCCGGCGGGGGAGAGACCCAGTACTTC,CASSLAGGGETQYF
TRBV28,12,TRBJ1-1,NA,NA,TGTGCCAGCAGTACGGCCGTGAGTGAAGCTTTCTTT,CASSTAVSEAFF
TRBV5-1,14,TRBJ2-7,NA,NA,TGCGCCAGCAGCTTACTTACTAGCTCCTCCGAGCAGTACTTC,CASSLLTSSSEQYF
TRBV14,14,TRBJ1-1,NA,NA,TGTGCCAGCAGCCTGGCCGGGGAGGTGTCTGAAGCTTTCTTT,CASSLAGEVSEAFF
TRBV5-1,15,TRBJ2-3,NA,TRBD2,TGCGCCAGCAGGTGGAAGACTAGCGGCACAGATACGCAGTATTTT,CASRWKTSGTDTQYF
TRBV2,15,TRBJ2-3,NA,TRBD2,TGTGCCAGCAGAGCACTAGCGGGGGGGAAAGATACGCAGTATTTT,CASRALAGGKDTQYF
TRBV5-1,14,TRBJ2-7,NA,NA,TGCGCCAGCAGCTTGGATGCCCACTCCTACGAGCAGTACTTC,CASSLDAHSYEQYF
TRBV5-1,14,TRBJ2-7,NA,TRBD1,TGCGCCAGCAGCTTGCTGGGACAGGCCTACGAGCAGTACTTC,CASSLLGQAYEQYF
TRBV29-1,13,TRBJ2-5,NA,TRBD2,TGCAGCGTTTTGACTAGCGGGGGGTGGAATTGGTACTTC,CSVLTSGGWNWYF
TRBV6-1,14,TRBJ1-4,NA,NA,TGTGCCAGCTCCTCGACATACTATAATGAAAAACTGTTTTTT,CASSSTYYNEKLFF
TRBV30,13,TRBJ1-3,NA,NA,TGTGCCTGGACCAGCTTCTCTGGAAACACCATATATTTT,CAWTSFSGNTIYF
TRBV7-3,15,TRBJ2-2,once,NA,TGTGCCAGCAGCTTACCCAGGTTAGACACCGGGGAGCTGTTTTTT,CASSLPRLDTGELFF
TRBV7-9,14,TRBJ1-5,NA,NA,TGTGCCAGCAGCTTAGCATCGGGCAATCAGCCCCAGCATTTT,CASSLASGNQPQHF
TRBV7-2,14,TRBJ1-1,NA,TRBD1,TGTGCCAGCAGCTCGGGACAGGGGTACACTGAAGCTTTCTTT,CASSSGQGYTEAFF
TRBV2,19,TRBJ2-3,NA,TRBD2,TGTGCCAGCAGTGGGGGGCGGCTAGCGGGGGCCTTCTCCACAGATACGCAGTATTTT,CASSGGRLAGAFSTDTQYF
TRBV7-6,15,TRBJ1-5,NA,TRBD1,TGTGCCAGCAGCCTAGGGGGGCAGGGGGAACAGCCCCAGCATTTT,CASSLGGQGEQPQHF
TRBV30,14,TRBJ2-1,NA,TRBD2,TGTGCCCTTAGCGGGGGTCGCAGGGGAAATGAGCAGTTCTTC,CALSGGRRGNEQFF
TRBV19,14,TRBJ2-7,NA,TRBD1,TGTGCCAGTAGTGACCGGACAGGGTTCTACGAGCAGTACTTC,CASSDRTGFYEQYF
TRBV11-3,16,TRBJ1-1,NA,NA,TGTGCCAGCAGCTGGGGATCGGGGGCCTTGAACACTGAAGCTTTCTTT,CASSWGSGALNTEAFF
TRBV10-3,13,TRBJ1-1,NA,NA,TGTGCCATCTTAGGGCAGGGGAACACTGAAGCTTTCTTT,CAILGQGNTEAFF
TRBV5-8,15,TRBJ2-5,NA,NA,TGTGCCAGCAGCTTGCGCAGGCCGAGAGGAGAGACCCAGTACTTC,CASSLRRPRGETQYF
TRBV29-1,12,TRBJ1-2,NA,TRBD1,TGCAGCGACCGTACAGGGGGACATGGCTACACCTTC,CSDRTGGHGYTF
TRBV14,14,TRBJ1-2,NA,NA,TGTGCCAGCAGCCAGTGGGCAGGCGACCGCGGCTACACCTTC,CASSQWAGDRGYTF
TRBV5-6,14,TRBJ1-2,NA,NA,TGTGCCAGCAGCTTGCAACTGAATCCGGATGGCTACACCTTC,CASSLQLNPDGYTF
TRBV19,12,TRBJ2-5,NA,NA,TGTGCCAGTAGTATTGGGGGAGAGACCCAGTACTTC,CASSIGGETQYF
TRBV18,14,TRBJ1-3,NA,NA,TGTGCCAGCTCACCGCTAAGGGGTGGAAACACCATATATTTT,CASSPLRGGNTIYF
TRBV9,15,TRBJ2-3,NA,NA,TGTGCCAGCAGCGTAGACCCAGGGGGCACAGATACGCAGTATTTT,CASSVDPGGTDTQYF
TRBV6-1,13,TRBJ1-2,once,NA,TGTGCCAGCAGTGAAAACGGTCCTGGTGGCTACACCTTC,CASSENGPGGYTF
TRBV6-1,14,TRBJ2-3,NA,NA,TGTGCCAGCTCCTACAGGGCTAGCACAGATACGCAGTATTTT,CASSYRASTDTQYF
TRBV7-2,14,TRBJ2-2,once,NA,TGTGCCAGCAGCTTTGGACAGCTCACCGGGGAGCTGTTTTTT,CASSFGQLTGELFF
TRBV2,16,TRBJ2-7,NA,NA,TGTGCCAGCAGGGAGGGCCAGTGGGCCTTATCCTACGAGCAGTACTTC,CASREGQWALSYEQYF
TRBV28,21,TRBJ1-2,NA,NA,TGTGCCAGCACGCCTAAACCCGGGTGGGGGAAAGGAGCCTGGGCTAACTATGGCTACACCTTC,CASTPKPGWGKGAWANYGYTF
TRBV28,14,TRBJ2-7,NA,TRBD2,TGTGCCAGCAAGATTACCAGCGGGGGAGCGGAGCAGTACTTC,CASKITSGGAEQYF
TRBV2,14,TRBJ1-1,NA,NA,TGTGCCAGCGAGGGGGGGGTCCGGGACACTGAAGCTTTCTTT,CASEGGVRDTEAFF
TRBV7-6,13,TRBJ2-7,NA,NA,TGTGCCAGCAGCTTATCCGGATCCTACGAGCAGTACTTC,CASSLSGSYEQYF